These T cell receptor beta chains were read from a single sample in a study of blood T cell repertoires in COVID-19. Generated by immunoSEQ multiplex PCR, the TCRdb table keeps only in-frame clones and is missing some. This sample yields about 170,000 clones, of which around 82% are seen a single time; over 9.5% belongs to the top ten. What was sequenced was peripheral blood. Source of these receptors: an elderly woman with active or convalescent COVID-19. CDR3s include the opening cysteine and the closing phenylalanine or tryptophan. D genes are given only for firm matches. The size entry is marked missing in some rows and otherwise reads once, few, many or a size class.

TRBD1 TRBJ2-7 NA 15 TRBV7-2 CASTTRTGGPYEQYF TGTGCCAGCACCACTAGGACAGGGGGCCCCTACGAGCAGTACTTC
TRBD1 TRBJ1-2 NA 14 TRBV9 CASSLAGGNYGYTF TGTGCCAGCAGCCTAGCAGGGGGGAACTATGGCTACACCTTC
TRBD1 TRBJ1-5 NA 15 TRBV9 CASNQPGTVNQPQHF TGTGCCAGCAACCAGCCAGGGACAGTCAATCAGCCCCAGCATTTT
TRBD2 TRBJ2-1 NA 16 TRBV6-5 CASSLYSGSSYNEQFF TGTGCCAGCAGTTTATACAGCGGGAGCTCCTACAATGAGCAGTTCTTC
TRBD1 TRBJ1-4 few 16 TRBV5-1 CASSSGDRTTNEKLFF TGCGCCAGCAGCTCTGGGGACAGAACAACTAATGAAAAACTGTTTTTT
TRBD2 TRBJ2-5 NA 19 TRBV6-4 CASRGTGTSGRSVQETQYF TGTGCCAGCAGGGGAACGGGGACTAGCGGGAGGTCGGTCCAAGAGACCCAGTACTTC
TRBD1 TRBJ1-1 NA 13 TRBV7-3 CASSRGPNTEAFF TGTGCCAGTAGTAGGGGGCCGAACACTGAAGCTTTCTTT
TRBD1 TRBJ1-5 NA 13 TRBV2 CASAGGENQPQHF TGTGCCAGCGCAGGGGGCGAAAATCAGCCCCAGCATTTT
NA TRBJ1-1 NA 14 TRBV2 CASLLWGVGTEAFF TGTGCCAGCTTATTGTGGGGGGTTGGCACTGAAGCTTTCTTT
NA TRBJ2-3 NA 17 TRBV15 CATSTLPSAGLTDTQYF TGTGCCACCAGCACCCTCCCAAGCGCGGGCCTCACAGATACGCAGTATTTT
TRBD1 TRBJ1-3 NA 17 TRBV9 CASSVSLNRGSGNTIYF TGTGCCAGCAGCGTTTCACTGAACAGGGGTTCTGGAAACACCATATATTTT
NA TRBJ1-5 NA 14 TRBV27 CASSFRVDNQPQHF TGTGCCAGCAGTTTTCGGGTAGATAATCAGCCCCAGCATTTT
NA TRBJ1-2 few 15 TRBV5-4 CASSPVGGLGYGYTF TGTGCCAGCAGCCCCGTGGGGGGGTTGGGCTATGGCTACACCTTC
NA TRBJ1-1 NA 10 TRBV29-1 CSVGAGEAFF TGCAGCGTTGGGGCAGGTGAAGCTTTCTTT
TRBD2 TRBJ2-5 NA 15 TRBV4-1 CASSQVAGGGETQYF TGCGCCAGCAGCCAAGTTGCGGGAGGGGGAGAGACCCAGTACTTC
TRBD1 TRBJ2-6 NA 17 TRBV19 CASSLGQSSSGANVLTF TGTGCCAGTAGTTTGGGACAGAGCAGCTCTGGGGCCAACGTCCTGACTTTC
NA TRBJ2-5 NA 13 TRBV11-3 CASSLQQQETQYF TGTGCCAGCAGCTTGCAACAGCAAGAGACCCAGTACTTC
NA TRBJ1-1 NA 15 TRBV28 CASRQQGYMNTEAFF TGTGCCAGCAGGCAACAGGGTTACATGAACACTGAAGCTTTCTTT
TRBD1 TRBJ1-1 NA 13 TRBV30 CAWGTGMNTEAFF TGTGCCTGGGGGACAGGGATGAACACTGAAGCTTTCTTT
NA TRBJ1-1 few 12 TRBV13 CASSLRNTEAFF TGTGCCAGCAGCTTACGGAACACTGAAGCTTTCTTT
NA TRBJ1-3 NA 14 TRBV10-1 CASSGGSSGNTIYF TGCGCCAGCAGTGGAGGCAGCTCTGGAAACACCATATATTTT
NA TRBJ1-2 few 13 TRBV7-8 CASSLSRENGYTF TGTGCCAGCAGCCTAAGCAGGGAAAATGGCTACACCTTC
NA TRBJ2-1 NA 13 TRBV11-2 CASSFERYNEQFF TGTGCCAGCAGCTTCGAGAGGTACAATGAGCAGTTCTTC